Listed here are 9 T cell receptor beta chains from one sample, sequenced in a study of blood T cell repertoires in COVID-19. Profiled with immunoSEQ multiplex PCR; TCRdb holds only in-frame clones, not every one. The table records a few hundred thousand clones, more than 75% of them present only once. The sequencing input was PBMCs or T cells enriched from blood (not recorded which). Every receptor here comes from a woman younger than 30 who had recovered from COVID-19.

Only one count was recorded for this clone. The chain combines TRBV5-1 with TRBJ2-1; D is possibly TRBD1 (6 bases). V gave up 0 bases and J gave up 0 bases, with 13 bases separating them. Per germline, CDR1 SGHRS and CDR2 YFSETQ. The CDR3 runs 17 residues. The CDR3 protein is CASSLGTASGSYNEQFF. Here the CDR3 DNA reads TGCGCCAGCAGCTTGGGGACAGCATCGGGCTCCTACAATGAGCAGTTCTTC.

This clone was counted between two and nine times. The rearrangement joins TRBV10-2 to TRBJ1-2, with D unresolved. Germline values: CDR1 WSHSY, CDR2 SAAADI. Trimming removed 3 bases from V and 2 bases from J, with 13 bases in between. The CDR3 sequence is 15 residues long. The CDR3: CASSETGEKNYGYTF. Written as DNA, the CDR3 is TGCGCCAGCAGTGAAACCGGGGAAAAAAACTATGGCTACACCTTC.

This sequence joins TRBV7-3 and TRBJ2-3, with 7 bases lining up with TRBD2. The ends lost 6 bases at V and 2 bases at J; junction bases unmatched: 2. The CDR3 sequence is 13 residues long. Germline V gene lookup returns CDR1 SGHTA and CDR2 FQGTGA. Here the CDR3 DNA reads TGTGCCAGCAGGGGAGGGGCCACAGATACGCAGTATTTT. Protein sequence: CASRGGATDTQYF. Combining the CDR3 with reference TRBV7-3 and TRBJ2-3 gives the whole variable domain GAGVSQTPSNKVTEKGKYVELRCDPISGHTALYWYRQSLGQGPEFLIYFQGTGAADDSGLPNDRFFAVRPEGSVSTLKIQRTERGDSAVYLCASRGGATDTQYFGPGTRLTVL.

In this sample, this clone turned up a few times. This chain connects TRBV27 to TRBJ1-2; D gene unclear. The CDR3 has 13 residues. Trimming pared 5 bases from V and 0 bases from J, leaving 7 bases between. The germline CDR1 and CDR2 sequences are MNHEY and SMNVEV (reference sequence). The CDR3 sequence is CASSPRPNYGYTF. The CDR3 nucleotides are TGTGCCAGCAGTCCTAGACCTAACTATGGCTACACCTTC.

This clone was picked up one time. The chain employs TRBV24-1 and TRBJ2-3; D might be TRBD1 (5 bases). Germline values: CDR1 KGHDR, CDR2 SFDVKD. The V end was cut by 8 bases, the J end by 1 base, with 12 bases between. CDR3 length: 14 amino acids. CDR3 coding DNA: TGTGCCACCAAATCCAGGGATGGCACAGATACGCAGTATTTT. Translating gives CATKSRDGTDTQYF.

The chain uses TRBV5-6 and TRBJ2-5; D call uncertain. Germline V gives CDR1 SGHDT, CDR2 YYEEEE. V was shortened by 0 bases and J by 4 bases, with 16 bases between the two germline ends. This CDR3 has 16 amino acids. The CDR3 spells CASSLALTPQPETQYF. The CDR3 nucleotides are TGTGCCAGCAGCTTGGCTCTGACACCCCAGCCAGAGACCCAGTACTTC. Full variable domain (outside the CDR3, taken from reference TRBV5-6 and TRBJ2-5): DAGVTQSPTHLIKTRGQQVTLRCSPKSGHDTVSWYQQALGQGPQFIFQYYEEEERQRGNFPDRFSGHQFPNYSSELNVNALLLGDSALYLCASSLALTPQPETQYFGPGTRLLVL.

V gene TRBV7-3 combines with J gene TRBJ1-6; 10 positions match TRBD1. CDR3 length: 15 residues. CDR1 is SGHTA and CDR2 is FQGTGA in the germline V gene. V trimming: 5 bases; J trimming: 10 bases; junction bases outside the gene matches: 8. The CDR3 DNA sequence: TGTGCCAGCAGCCTAGACAGGGGGCATCAATCACCCCTCCACTTT. This gives the protein CASSLDRGHQSPLHF.

The V call is TRBV9, the J call TRBJ1-2, with 10 bases identical to TRBD1. CDR3 size: 19 residues. Germline lookup yields CDR1 SGDLS and CDR2 YYNGEE. Trimming took 3 bases from V and 3 from J; bases not matched to a gene: 17. In nucleotides, the CDR3 is TGTGCCAGCAGCGAGGGAGAATCGGGACAGGGGCGACCCTACTATGGCTACACCTTC. Its translation is CASSEGESGQGRPYYGYTF.

J is TRBJ2-7 and V is TRBV25-1; 12 bases match TRBD1. The ends lost 0 bases at V and 5 bases at J; junction bases unmatched: 2. The CDR3 contains 15 residues. Germline V lookup: CDR1 MGHDK, CDR2 SYGVNS. CDR3 sequence: CASSEYGTGGHEQYF. CDR3 coding DNA: TGTGCCAGCAGTGAATACGGGACAGGGGGCCACGAGCAGTACTTC.